This T cell receptor beta chain was observed in a study of CD8 T cells in Susac syndrome (dated by TCRdb to 2018 to 2020). Broadly, across the study: The study used repertoire sequencing to test whether antigen drove CD8+ T cell activation and differentiation in Susac syndrome. The study compared CD8+ T cell repertoire clonality among roughly eleven healthy donors, approximately 14 Susac syndrome patients and 15 multiple sclerosis patients. Findings and caveats that apply to the study as a whole: The study acknowledged that relatively few individuals were included in the TCR sequencing and HLA analysis.

This clonotype showed up just once. Its antigen is still unknown. No base quality information exists; no much larger clone differs at one position. Single-read evidence is weak. RNA was extracted with the RNeasy kit and about 0.5 to 1 ug was reverse transcribed using random hexamers. The immunoSEQ multiplex PCR assay, which covers 54 Vbeta and 13 Jbeta segments, was used to amplify TCR beta CDR3 regions. Bias from PCR amplification was corrected by using a synthetic template baseline for primer optimization and for computational correction. As for how the authors treated the data: Reads were annotated to V, D and J genes per IMGT and analyzed with immunoSEQ Analyzer, keeping only productive sequences. To calculate clonality, Shannon entropy was normalized by log2 of the number of productive unique sequences and then subtracted from one. For each patient and control, public and private clones were evaluated among the 100 most prevalent clones. Clones were defined as Susac-specific when absent from the healthy and MS cohorts, from fewer than 1,300 published viral clones and from other ImmuneACCESS disease sequences. The public reads were reanalyzed by TCRdb: fastp trimming at Q25, MiXCR alignment, in-frame beta chains only. Identical CDR3 proteins give one entry, which carries the most common genes and DNA. The V and J calls shown here were made by TCRdb, not taken from the authors' results. Recorded for this sample are around 220,000 distinct CDR3 sequences; 92% of them occurred a single time. About 0.12% of the sample comes from the top ten.

Peripheral blood CD8+ and CD4+ T cells from healthy donors, Susac syndrome patients and multiple sclerosis patients were profiled using high-throughput TCR beta sequencing. Multiple sclerosis controls were treatment-naive patients with stable or active relapsing-remitting disease fulfilling revised McDonald criteria. Bulk CD8+ and CD4+ T cells were purified by magnetic negative isolation, whereas CD8+ TEMRA cells were enriched by FACS. Blood was collected in EDTA tubes and processed within 24 hours, with PBMCs isolated through density gradient centrifugation. PBMCs destined for TCR sequencing were cryopreserved in liquid nitrogen and later thawed in a 37 °C water bath. The sorted or isolated CD4+, CD8+ and CD8+ TEMRA cells reached a purity of at least 90%. The germline V gene supplies CDR1 WSHSY and CDR2 SAAADI. V is pared back by 0 bases and J by 3 bases, with 9 bases lying between the germline termini. Counted from cysteine to phenylalanine, this CDR3 has 14 amino acids. Only the CDR3 DNA stays, 42 bases, in frame from base 1.

The V gene is TRBV10-2 and the J gene is TRBJ2-7; the D gene assignment is ambiguous. Sequenced sample: CD8+ T cells from PBMCs. The source is a human donor with multiple sclerosis. The CDR3: CASSESKGGYEQYF. The bases read TGCGCCAGCAGTGAGTCGAAGGGCGGCTACGAGCAGTACTTC.